This T cell receptor beta chain was identified during a study of cytomegalovirus exposure and HLA in healthy donors. Primers for the PCR totalled 60 Vbeta and 13 Jbeta. Only in-frame clones appear in the TCRdb table, and some are missing; sequencing was by immunoSEQ multiplex PCR. The sample yields about 130,000 clones, about 79% seen once. Germline lookup yields CDR1 SNHLY and CDR2 FYNNEI. V was clipped by 1 base and J by 4 bases; unmatched bases: 0. CDR3 length: 14 amino acids. Material: PBMCs. The V and J genes are TRBV2 and TRBJ2-7, with 11 bases aligning to TRBD2. This TCR derives from a man in his fifties or sixties in good health and CMV-seronegative. CDR3 nucleotide sequence: TGTGCCAGCAGTGAAGGGACTAGCGGGTACGAGCAGTACTTC. As protein: CASSEGTSGYEQYF.